This entry concerns a single TCR beta chain. Its antigen is still unknown. With 60 Vbeta and 13 Jbeta primers, the PCR was carried out. Assay used: immunoSEQ multiplex PCR; TCRdb lists only in-frame clones, some missing. The sample yields around 100,000 clones, around 77% seen once. The data stem from a study of cytomegalovirus exposure and HLA in healthy donors. Notes on the study in general: There were under 200 TCR beta chains listed as cytomegalovirus-associated. Most TCR beta V segments were productive about 87% or about 30% of the time in an earlier analysis.

The V and J ends lost 4 bases and 4 bases respectively, with 12 bases between them. The germline CDR1 and CDR2 sequences are SGDLS and YYNGEE. CDR3 length: 13 amino acids. Healthy bone marrow donors made up the donors. Material for sequencing was PBMCs. The chain has TRBV9 and TRBJ2-7; possible D gene TRBD2, 6 bases. The receptor's source is a man aged 50 to 60 in good health and CMV-seropositive. In DNA, the CDR3 is TGTGCCAGCAGCCAACTGGGGGGATACGAGCAGTACTTC. Residues: CASSQLGGYEQYF.